Following are 24 T cell receptor beta chains from one sample sequenced in a study of blood T cell repertoires in COVID-19. Using immunoSEQ multiplex PCR, the repertoire was profiled, and TCRdb retains in-frame clones only, with some absent. The table includes around 86,000 clones, 84% detected once. Sequences were obtained from peripheral blood. The receptors were gathered from a human donor in a cohort sampled during active COVID-19.

V and J are TRBV6-1 and TRBJ2-2; 8 nucleotides match TRBD2. This CDR3 spans 18 amino acids. Per the germline V gene, CDR1 is MNHNS and CDR2 is SASEGT. The junction had 8 bases not matched to a gene; V was cut back by 1 base and J by 1 base. The CDR3 bases are TGTGCCAGCAGTGAAGGGTTGCCCGCGGGAGGGAACACCGGGGAGCTGTTTTTT. It specifies CASSEGLPAGGNTGELFF.

The chain's CDR3 is CASSFFGGPYEQYF. The CDR3 DNA reads TGTGCCAGCAGCTTCTTCGGGGGACCCTACGAGCAGTACTTC. The J gene is TRBJ2-7, the V gene TRBV11-2; maybe TRBD2 (6 bases). The CDR3 extends over 14 amino acids. The ends were cut back, 3 bases at V and 2 bases at J, with 11 bases in the middle. The germline V gene encodes CDR1 SGHAT and CDR2 FQNNGV.

This rearrangement joins TRBV7-2 to TRBJ1-6, with TRBD1 identical over 9 bases. Germline-derived CDR1 and CDR2 are SGHTA and FQGNSA. V lost 5 bases to trimming and J lost 0 bases; unmatched junction nucleotides: 11. The CDR3 is 19 amino acids. The CDR3 protein is CASSPAGTGRYSYNSPLHF. For the CDR3, the DNA is TGTGCCAGCAGCCCCGCCGGGACAGGGAGATACTCCTATAATTCACCCCTCCACTTT.

The chain carries TRBV19 and TRBJ1-5; D not certain. This CDR3 has 13 residues. Germline V gives CDR1 LNHDA, CDR2 SQIVND (reference sequence). Trimming shortened V by 9 bases and J by 4 bases, and 13 bases separated the two germline ends. The CDR3 spells CASLPTGNQPQHF. The CDR3 nucleotides read TGTGCCAGCCTTCCGACGGGGAATCAGCCCCAGCATTTT.

V usage is TRBV6-5 and J usage is TRBJ1-2, with D tentatively TRBD1 (5 bases). Trimming took off 6 bases at V and 0 bases at J, with 8 bases between the two ends. Per the germline V gene, CDR1 is MNHEY and CDR2 is SVGAGI. The CDR3 runs 13 residues. CDR3 DNA: TGTGCCAGCAGACAGACAGCTAACTATGGCTACACCTTC. Protein product: CASRQTANYGYTF.

The V and J genes are TRBV29-1 and TRBJ1-2; no firm D call. Germline CDR1 SQVTM, CDR2 ANQGSEA. The CDR3 sequence is 13 residues long. Trimming cost V 4 bases and J 0 bases, with 9 bases left between them. CDR3 loop: CSVGSTANYGYTF. The CDR3 DNA reads TGCAGCGTTGGCTCAACAGCTAACTATGGCTACACCTTC.

The J gene is TRBJ2-3, the V gene TRBV7-6; D perhaps matches TRBD2 (5 bases). From germline, CDR1 is SGHVS and CDR2 FNYEAQ. Trimming left V 5 bases short and J 0 bases short, with 15 bases between. The CDR3 has 16 residues. The CDR3 sequence is CASSPRQRTSTDTQYF. The CDR3 DNA is TGTGCCAGCAGCCCAAGGCAAAGGACTAGCACAGATACGCAGTATTTT. Full variable domain (outside the CDR3, taken from reference TRBV7-6 and TRBJ2-3): GAGVSQSPRYKVTKRGQDVALRCDPISGHVSLYWYRQALGQGPEFLTYFNYEAQQDKSGLPNDRFSAERPEGSISTLTIQRTEQRDSAMYRCASSPRQRTSTDTQYFGPGTRLTVL.

This chain joins TRBV25-1 and TRBJ2-7, with D possibly being TRBD2 (6 bases). The CDR3 sequence is 13 residues long. CDR1 is MGHDK and CDR2 is SYGVNS in the germline V gene. The V gene lost 10 bases and the J gene lost 2 bases, with 15 bases spanning the gap. CDR3: CATGRSGAYEQYF. CDR3 coding DNA: TGTGCCACCGGCCGATCGGGGGCCTACGAGCAGTACTTC.

V and J are TRBV27 and TRBJ2-7, with 8 nucleotides matching TRBD2. Per the germline V gene, CDR1 is MNHEY and CDR2 is SMNVEV (reference sequence). Trimming cost V 3 bases and J 5 bases; bases outside gene matches: 6. The CDR3 has 14 residues. The CDR3 DNA reads TGTGCCAGCAGTTTGACCGGGACTAGTGACGAGCAGTACTTC. This translates into CASSLTGTSDEQYF.

The CDR3, as DNA: TGTGCCAGCAGAAGGCAGGCTACAGGCTATGGCTACACCTTC. Amino acid sequence: CASRRQATGYGYTF. The gene calls are TRBV2 and TRBJ1-2; D is possibly TRBD1 (5 bases). Germline CDR1 reads SNHLY; CDR2 reads FYNNEI. CDR3 length equals 14 residues. The V end was cut by 6 bases, the J end by 4 bases, with 15 bases between.

This clone was seen just once. The chain is built from TRBV3-1 (or the pseudogene TRBV3-2) and TRBJ1-5; weak D call: TRBD1 (6 bases). The CDR3 spans 14 residues. Germline V CDR1 and CDR2: LGHDT, YNNKEL (reference sequence). Between the trimmed V and J ends, which lost 0 bases and 11 bases, there was a span of 14 bases. As DNA, the CDR3 is TGTGCCAGCAGCCAAGACCAGTATTCAGGGGCCCAGCATTTT. It encodes CASSQDQYSGAQHF.

The rearrangement joins TRBV5-1 to TRBJ2-2; D unresolved. The length of the CDR3 is 16 residues. V was clipped by 0 bases and J by 5 bases, with 14 bases between them. Germline CDR1 SGHRS, CDR2 YFSETQ. CDR3 region: CASSLDSIGGTGELFF. The DNA of the CDR3 is TGCGCCAGCAGCTTGGACTCGATAGGCGGTACCGGGGAGCTGTTTTTT.

This chain links TRBV5-1 with TRBJ2-5, with TRBD2 identical over 7 bases. Germline CDR1 is SGHRS and CDR2 is YFSETQ. V gave up 2 bases and J gave up 5 bases; unmatched junction bases: 12. The length of the CDR3 is 16 residues. The CDR3 bases are TGCGCCAGCAGCTTCAGTGGGGGAGAGGGAGGGGAGACCCAGTACTTC. It is translated as CASSFSGGEGGETQYF.

The rearrangement links TRBV6-5 to TRBJ2-1; TRBD1 is a possible D gene (5 bases). The germline V gene has CDR1 MNHEY and CDR2 SVGAGI. V was pared by 6 bases and J by 6 bases, with 12 bases between. The CDR3 has 13 amino acids. CDR3 sequence reads: CASRAGSSNEQFF. The CDR3 DNA is TGTGCCAGCAGGGCAGGGTCGAGCAATGAGCAGTTCTTC.

The J gene is TRBJ1-2, the V gene TRBV18; D remains unclear. The V end was cut by 3 bases, the J end by 0 bases, with 8 bases between. CDR1 and CDR2 from the germline V gene are KGHSH and LQKENI. This CDR3 is 14 amino acids long. The chain's CDR3 is CASSPADTNYGYTF. CDR3 DNA sequence: TGTGCCAGCTCACCTGCAGATACTAACTATGGCTACACCTTC.

The DNA for the CDR3 is TGTGCCAGCAGTGGCCTGGGGGGGTACAATGAGCAGTTCTTC. Translated, it gives CASSGLGGYNEQFF. The V gene is TRBV27, the J gene TRBJ2-1; TRBD2 matches at 7 bases. The CDR3 extends over 14 amino acids. Germline CDR1 reads MNHEY; CDR2 reads SMNVEV (reference sequence). The V segment lost 5 bases and the J segment 4 bases; nucleotides outside the gene matches: 5.

The rearrangement uses TRBV18 and TRBJ1-2; no clear D. This CDR3 is 15 amino acids long. The germline gives CDR1 KGHSH, CDR2 LQKENI. V lost 3 bases and J lost 0, with 11 bases in between. CDR3: CASSPTGTSNYGYTF. The CDR3 bases are TGTGCCAGCTCACCGACGGGAACCTCTAACTATGGCTACACCTTC.

The rearrangement uses TRBV5-1 and TRBJ1-4; weak D call: TRBD1 (6 bases). The germline CDR1 and CDR2 sequences are SGHRS and YFSETQ. The CDR3 is 16 residues long. Trimming shortened V by 5 bases and J by 0 bases, and 14 bases separated the two germline ends. The CDR3 DNA reads TGCGCCAGCAGTCGCAAACAGGGAGCAACTAATGAAAAACTGTTTTTT. It yields the protein CASSRKQGATNEKLFF.

The chain has TRBV11-2 and TRBJ2-4; 8 positions match TRBD1. Looked up from germline, CDR1 is SGHAT and CDR2 is FQNNGV. V shed 5 bases and J 6 bases; nucleotides not matched to a gene: 6. There are 14 residues in the CDR3. The CDR3 spells CASSLDRGGNIQYF. The CDR3, as DNA: TGTGCCAGCAGCCTCGACAGGGGCGGAAACATTCAGTACTTC. The full variable domain, with the rest looked up from reference TRBV11-2 and TRBJ2-4, is EAGVAQSPRYKIIEKRQSVAFWCNPISGHATLYWYQQILGQGPKLLIQFQNNGVVDDSQLPKDRFSAERLKGVDSTLKIQPAKLEDSAVYLCASSLDRGGNIQYFGAGTRLSVL.

This chain joins TRBV11-2 and TRBJ1-6; the D gene is possibly TRBD1 (5 bases). Germline assignment: CDR1 SGHAT and CDR2 FQNNGV. The CDR3 length is 16 residues. Trimming pared 4 bases from V and 2 bases from J, leaving 12 bases between. The DNA for the CDR3 is TGTGCCAGCAGCTACGGGGGGTGGACCTATAATTCACCCCTCCACTTT. Residues: CASSYGGWTYNSPLHF.

V usage is TRBV14 and J usage is TRBJ2-2, with D perhaps TRBD2 (6 bases). Germline values: CDR1 SGHDN, CDR2 FVKESK. The V end lost 2 bases, the J end lost 1 base, and 11 bases lay between the germline ends. This CDR3 is 16 amino acids long. CDR3 amino acids: CASSQLLAQNTGELFF. Written as DNA, the CDR3 is TGTGCCAGCAGCCAACTACTAGCACAGAACACCGGGGAGCTGTTTTTT.

The V and J genes are TRBV19 and TRBJ2-7, with D possibly TRBD1 on 5 matching bases. There are 12 residues in the CDR3. The V gene's germline CDR1 is LNHDA and CDR2 SQIVND (reference sequence). V was pared by 3 bases and J by 6 bases, with 9 bases between. CDR3 sequence reads: CASSIQGFEQYF. The CDR3 region has the DNA TGTGCCAGTAGTATTCAGGGTTTCGAGCAGTACTTC.

The chain recombines TRBV2 with TRBJ2-7; no clear D. Germline CDR1 is SNHLY and CDR2 is FYNNEI. The V end lost 4 bases, the J end lost 4 bases, and 2 bases lay between the germline ends. The CDR3 contains 10 residues. DNA of the CDR3: TGTGCCAGCAGTGCTTACGAGCAGTACTTC. It codes for CASSAYEQYF. Looking up the rest from reference TRBV2 and TRBJ2-7 gives the full variable domain: EPEVTQTPSHQVTQMGQEVILRCVPISNHLYFYWYRQILGQKVEFLVSFYNNEISEKSEIFDDQFSVERPDGSNFTLKIRSTKLEDSAMYFCASSAYEQYFGPGTRLTVT.

This clone turned up a few times. The CDR3 sequence: CASSGAGGKNTEAFF. As DNA, the CDR3 is TGTGCCAGCTCAGGAGCAGGGGGGAAGAACACTGAAGCTTTCTTT. The rearrangement joins TRBV18 to TRBJ1-1, with 7 bases identical to TRBD1. The germline gives CDR1 KGHSH, CDR2 LQKENI. Trimming took 5 bases from V and 1 from J; bases not matched to a gene: 7. This CDR3 spans 15 amino acids.